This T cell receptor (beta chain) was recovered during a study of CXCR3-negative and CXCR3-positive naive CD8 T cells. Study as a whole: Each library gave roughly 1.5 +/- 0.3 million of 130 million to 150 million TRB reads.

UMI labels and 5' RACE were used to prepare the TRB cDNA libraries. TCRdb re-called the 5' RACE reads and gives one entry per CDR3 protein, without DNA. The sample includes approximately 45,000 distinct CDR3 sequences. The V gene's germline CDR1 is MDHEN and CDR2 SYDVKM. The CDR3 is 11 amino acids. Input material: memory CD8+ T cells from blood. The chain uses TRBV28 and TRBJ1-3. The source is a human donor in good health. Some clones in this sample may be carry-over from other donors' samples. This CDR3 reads CASGVRATIYF. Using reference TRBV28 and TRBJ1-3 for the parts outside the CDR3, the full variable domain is DVKVTQSSRYLVKRTGEKVFLECVQDMDHENMFWYRQDPGLGLRLIYFSYDVKMKEKGDIPEGYSVSREKKERFSLILESASTNQTSMYLCASGVRATIYFGEGSWLTVV.